Listed here are 17 T cell receptor beta chains from one sample, sequenced in a study of regulatory T cells in long-lasting Graves disease. Arm-PCR of CDR3 regions with iRepertoire HTBI primers generated TCR beta libraries. TCRdb re-derived calls from the multiplex PCR reads in MiXCR, one entry per CDR3 protein. The sample holds about 660,000 distinct CDR3 sequences; about 30% are singletons and the top ten take 40% to 50%. The time point is: persistent/refractory GD, antithyroid drugs over 5 years with positive TRAb. After RNA was extracted from PBMCs, the TCR library was made from it. Sequencing was performed on peripheral blood mononuclear cells (PBMCs), taken when the disease was refractory, from a patient treated with antithyroid drugs. These receptors were obtained from a female donor with Graves disease.

The rearrangement uses TRBV20-1 and TRBJ2-7; no clear D gene. The CDR3 totals 12 residues. Germline-derived CDR1 and CDR2 are DFQATT and SNEGSKA (reference sequence). Trimming shortened V by 4 bases and J by 0 bases, and 7 bases separated the two germline ends. CDR3 in DNA: TGCAGTGCTAAAGGCGGCTCCTACGAGCAGTACTTC. It specifies CSAKGGSYEQYF.

The rearrangement uses TRBV2 and TRBJ2-5, with D possibly being TRBD2 (6 bases). Germline-derived CDR1 and CDR2 are SNHLY and FYNNEI. The CDR3 has 12 residues. V was shortened by 6 bases and J by 4 bases, with 9 bases between the two germline ends. CDR3: CASRFSGETQYF. Here the CDR3 DNA reads TGTGCCAGCAGGTTTAGCGGAGAGACCCAGTACTTC. Combining the CDR3 with reference TRBV2 and TRBJ2-5 gives the whole variable domain EPEVTQTPSHQVTQMGQEVILRCVPISNHLYFYWYRQILGQKVEFLVSFYNNEISEKSEIFDDQFSVERPDGSNFTLKIRSTKLEDSAMYFCASRFSGETQYFGPGTRLLVL.

The sample holds a few counts of this clonotype. V usage is TRBV5-1 and J usage is TRBJ1-2, with D uncertain. This CDR3 comprises 12 residues. V was trimmed by 4 bases and J by 6 bases, leaving 10 bases between them. Germline CDR1 SGHRS, CDR2 YFSETQ. The chain's CDR3 is CASSPTFDGYTF. As DNA, the CDR3 is TGCGCCAGCAGCCCGACCTTCGATGGCTACACCTTC.

The gene calls are TRBV7-8 and TRBJ1-5; 7 nucleotides line up with TRBD1. Germline CDR1 and CDR2: SGHVS and FQNEAQ. CDR3 length: 16 amino acids. V shed 5 bases and J 2 bases; nucleotides not matched to a gene: 9. This chain's CDR3 is CASSQSNTGGNQPQHF. The CDR3 region has the DNA TGTGCCAGCAGCCAGTCAAACACAGGGGGCAATCAGCCCCAGCATTTT.

Note on this clonotype: Relative to the germline gene, one junction end is altered; a read error may explain this. V gene TRBV5-1 combines with J gene TRBJ2-7; a weak D match, TRBD1 (5 bases). The germline gives CDR1 SGHRS, CDR2 YFSETQ. The CDR3 loop spans 15 amino acids. The CDR3 here is CASSLGQWNRYEQYF. CDR3 sequence (DNA): TGTGCCAGCAGCTTGGGGCAGTGGAATCGCTACGAGCAGTACTTC. Based on the CDR3 plus reference TRBV5-1 and TRBJ2-7, the full variable domain is KAGVTQTPRYLIKTRGQQVTLSCSPISGHRSVSWYQQTPGQGLQFLFEYFSETQRNKGNFPGRFSGRQFSNSRSEMNVSTLELGDSALYLCASSLGQWNRYEQYFGPGTRLTVT.

Many counts were recorded for this clonotype. The rearrangement uses TRBV12-3 or TRBV12-4 and TRBJ1-1; 10 positions agree with TRBD1. This CDR3 is built from 16 residues. V shed 6 bases, J shed 7 bases, and the junction held 14 bases outside the gene matches. CDR3 protein: CASSSDRGQGSNEAFF. CDR3 coding DNA: TGTGCCAGCAGCTCCGACAGGGGGCAGGGTTCTAATGAAGCTTTCTTT.

A few counts support this clonotype. This sequence joins TRBV19 and TRBJ1-1; tentative D call: TRBD1 (5 bases). From germline, CDR1 is LNHDA and CDR2 SQIVND (reference sequence). Trimming took off 6 bases at V and 1 base at J, with 15 bases between the two ends. There are 15 residues in the CDR3. The CDR3 protein is CASSARGGTNTEAFF. CDR3 DNA: TGTGCCAGTAGCGCCCGGGGGGGGACGAACACTGAAGCTTTCTTT.

This clonotype has a single count. The gene calls are TRBV29-1 and TRBJ1-1; a weak D match, TRBD1 (6 bases). The germline V and J ends were trimmed by 7 bases and 6 bases, with 12 bases remaining between them. Germline lookup yields CDR1 SQVTM and CDR2 ANQGSEA. This CDR3 is built from 11 residues. CDR3 region: CSAGRGPEAFF. The CDR3 DNA sequence: TGCAGCGCAGGACGGGGGCCTGAAGCTTTCTTT.

The chain has TRBV15 and TRBJ1-2; D ambiguous. V was pared by 0 bases and J by 6 bases, with 11 bases between. Germline loops: CDR1 LNHNV, CDR2 YYDKDF (reference sequence). The CDR3 totals 14 residues. In DNA form, the CDR3 reads TGTGCCACCAGCAGAGATAGCAGAGGGCATGGCTACACCTTC. Its protein product is CATSRDSRGHGYTF.

The chain is built from TRBV6-4 and TRBJ2-5; the match to TRBD1 covers 9 bases. Per germline, CDR1 MRHNA and CDR2 SNTAGT. This CDR3 is built from 13 residues. Trimming removed 8 bases from V and 3 bases from J; junction bases left unmatched: 4. The CDR3 is CASRRDREETQYF. CDR3 nucleotides: TGTGCCAGCCGAAGGGACAGGGAAGAGACCCAGTACTTC.

This clonotype was detected ten times or more. This chain joins TRBV20-1 and TRBJ1-1; perhaps TRBD1 as D (5 bases). V was cut by 3 bases and J by 0 bases, with 11 bases left in between. The CDR3 loop spans 14 amino acids. Looked up from germline, CDR1 is DFQATT and CDR2 is SNEGSKA (reference sequence). CDR3: CSARVGTVNTEAFF. CDR3 in DNA: TGCAGTGCTAGGGTCGGGACGGTGAACACTGAAGCTTTCTTT.

In this sample, this clonotype turned up a few times. The chain carries TRBV11-2 and TRBJ1-6; 8 nucleotides line up with TRBD1. V lost 5 bases, J lost 7 bases, and 7 bases stayed unmatched. The CDR3 totals 15 residues. Looked up from germline, CDR1 is SGHAT and CDR2 is FQNNGV. The CDR3 loop is CASSPRTGSNSPLHF. In nucleotides, the CDR3 is TGTGCCAGCAGCCCGCGGACAGGGAGCAATTCACCCCTCCACTTT.

This clonotype has only a few counts. This is likely a read error, given that the CDR3 carries no conserved phenylalanine or tryptophan at its end. This chain joins TRBV11-2 and TRBJ1-2; 7 bases fit TRBD1. Germline V CDR1 and CDR2: SGHAT, FQNNGV. J gave up 4 bases and V 5 bases, and 4 bases lay outside the gene matches. The CDR3 loop spans 13 amino acids. The CDR3 DNA is TGTGCCAGCAGCCAGGGGGGGGTCTATGGCTACACCCTC. Its protein product is CASSQGGVYGYTL.

This clonotype was seen a handful of times. The rearrangement uses TRBV20-1 and TRBJ2-7, with 7 positions matching TRBD1. V shed 6 bases and J 4 bases; nucleotides not matched to a gene: 6. The germline V gene encodes CDR1 DFQATT and CDR2 SNEGSKA (reference sequence). The CDR3 consists of 12 residues. CDR3: CSATTGKYEQYF. CDR3 DNA sequence: TGCAGTGCCACGACAGGGAAATACGAGCAGTACTTC.

This clonotype came up a few times. The CDR3 nucleotides are TGTGCCAGCAGTTCCGGGACAGGGGAATCCTACGAGCAGTACTTC. This codes for CASSSGTGESYEQYF. The chain carries TRBV28 and TRBJ2-7; 10 nucleotides line up with TRBD1. The J segment lost 1 base and the V segment lost 4 bases, leaving 4 bases of the junction unmatched. This CDR3 spans 15 amino acids. CDR1 MDHEN and CDR2 SYDVKM come from the germline V gene.

This chain links TRBV20-1 with TRBJ2-7; D is undetermined. Germline CDR1 reads DFQATT; CDR2 reads SNEGSKA (reference sequence). The V end lost 2 bases, the J end lost 1 base, and 12 bases lay between the germline ends. The CDR3 contains 14 residues. CDR3 protein: CSARSPTVSYEQYF. The DNA for the CDR3 is TGCAGTGCTAGATCCCCGACTGTTTCCTACGAGCAGTACTTC.

This clonotype was seen once. V is TRBV30 and J is TRBJ1-4; D might be TRBD1 (5 bases). The CDR3 covers 15 residues. CDR1 is GTSNPN, CDR2 SVGIG, per germline (reference sequence). V lost 3 bases, J lost 7 bases, and 18 bases lay in between. CDR3 DNA sequence: TGTGCCTGGAGCACCGGGGGGGATGATAGTGAAAAACTGTTTTTT. Protein: CAWSTGGDDSEKLFF.